The 22 T cell receptor beta chains presented below share a single source sample, sequenced in a study of chemoradiotherapy in HPV16-positive cancers. Only in-frame clones appear in the TCRdb table, and some are missing; sequencing was by immunoSEQ multiplex PCR. The table has about 8,000 clones, roughly four fifths seen once; the top ten hold under 8%. Specimen collection occurred from a patient who underwent chemoradiotherapy. The receptors come from a human donor with HPV-associated anogenital cancer.

This chain uses TRBV30 with TRBJ1-6; D is unresolved. The CDR3 loop spans 14 amino acids. Germline V CDR1 and CDR2: GTSNPN, SVGIG (reference sequence). V dropped 4 bases and J dropped 7 bases, with 14 bases sitting between them. The CDR3, as DNA: TGTGCCTGGAACGTTCCGGGCCCCAATTCACCCCTCCACTTT. Amino acids: CAWNVPGPNSPLHF.

CDR3 sequence: CATAPVMSTDTQYF. Here the CDR3 DNA reads TGCGCCACCGCCCCCGTAATGAGCACAGATACGCAGTATTTT. This rearrangement joins TRBV4-1 to TRBJ2-3; D unresolved. The CDR3 loop spans 14 amino acids. Per germline, CDR1 MGHRA and CDR2 YSYEKL. Trimming removed 10 bases from V and 0 bases from J, with 14 bases in between.

This rearrangement joins TRBV4-2 to TRBJ2-3; 8 bases are a match to TRBD2. The V gene's germline CDR1 is LGHNA and CDR2 YNFKEQ. V was pared by 0 bases and J by 6 bases, with 11 bases of the junction left unmatched. The CDR3 has 17 residues. The CDR3 sequence is CASSQEPHSGGIDTQYF. In nucleotides, the CDR3 is TGTGCCAGCAGCCAAGAGCCTCACAGCGGGGGAATCGATACGCAGTATTTT.

This sequence joins TRBV28 and TRBJ2-3; tentative D call: TRBD2 (5 bases). V lost 6 bases, J lost 11 bases, and 21 bases lay in between. This CDR3 spans 14 amino acids. CDR1 and CDR2 from the germline V gene are MDHEN and SYDVKM. The CDR3 protein is CASRPPGLYEGQYF. The DNA for the CDR3 is TGTGCCAGCAGACCTCCGGGATTATACGAGGGGCAGTATTTT.

The chain carries TRBV30 and TRBJ1-1; D unresolved. The V gene lost 2 bases and the J gene lost 6 bases, with 7 bases spanning the gap. Per the germline V gene, CDR1 is GTSNPN and CDR2 is SVGIG (reference sequence). This CDR3 spans 11 amino acids. Here the CDR3 reads CAWSLGSEAFF. The CDR3 bases are TGTGCCTGGAGTTTAGGGTCTGAAGCTTTCTTT.

This clone is a singleton in its sample. The chain carries TRBV5-1 and TRBJ2-1, with 9 positions matching TRBD2. The CDR3 covers 15 residues. V lost 0 bases, J lost 4 bases, and 2 bases stayed unmatched. Germline assignment: CDR1 SGHRS and CDR2 YFSETQ. The CDR3 here is CASSLDAGGYNEQFF. In DNA form, the CDR3 reads TGCGCCAGCAGCTTGGATGCGGGGGGGTACAATGAGCAGTTCTTC.

This rearrangement joins TRBV6-6 to TRBJ1-1; D gene ambiguous. V lost 8 bases and J 11 bases, leaving 18 bases between the germline ends. From germline, CDR1 is MNHNY and CDR2 SVGAGI (reference sequence). This CDR3 has 12 residues. Written as DNA, the CDR3 is TGTGCCAGCGATCGTGAAGGGAACTCGGCTTTCTTT. This translates into CASDREGNSAFF.

This clone was seen a single time. The chain combines TRBV2 with TRBJ2-5, with 9 bases identical to TRBD2. After removal of 2 bases from V and 1 base from J, the junction contained 5 bases not matched to a gene. CDR1 SNHLY and CDR2 FYNNEI come from the germline V gene. The CDR3 covers 16 residues. CDR3 region: CASSELAGNAQETQYF. The CDR3 DNA is TGTGCCAGCAGTGAACTAGCGGGAAACGCCCAAGAGACCCAGTACTTC.

This clone occurred once. The gene calls are TRBV6-1 and TRBJ2-1; the D is unclear. The CDR3 covers 17 residues. The V end was cut by 2 bases, the J end by 6 bases, with 20 bases between. Germline CDR1 MNHNS, CDR2 SASEGT. The CDR3 protein is CASSEQSPAPPRNEQFF. In DNA form, the CDR3 reads TGTGCCAGCAGTGAACAGTCTCCGGCGCCCCCCCGCAATGAGCAGTTCTTC.

The table lists this clone with a few counts. The chain joins TRBV11-1 to TRBJ2-3, with 7 bases fitting TRBD1. The V gene's germline CDR1 is SGHAT and CDR2 FQDESV (reference sequence). CDR3 length: 15 residues. V lost 3 bases and J lost 3; bases outside the gene matches: 6. In DNA, the CDR3 is TGTGCCAGCAGCTTCGGTAGGGGGCGAACAGATACGCAGTATTTT. The encoded protein is CASSFGRGRTDTQYF.

V is TRBV28 and J is TRBJ2-3; weak D call: TRBD2 (7 bases). The V end lost 7 bases, the J end lost 0 bases, and 26 bases lay between the germline ends. The CDR3 has 19 amino acids. In germline, CDR1 is MDHEN, CDR2 SYDVKM. CDR3 in amino acids: CASKRWGAGAVSSTDTQYF. In DNA form, the CDR3 reads TGTGCCAGCAAGAGGTGGGGGGCGGGAGCAGTTTCTAGCACAGATACGCAGTATTTT.

This rearrangement joins TRBV28 to TRBJ1-5, with 8 positions matching TRBD1. Germline V CDR1 and CDR2: MDHEN, SYDVKM. With V trimmed by 2 bases and J by 6 bases, 3 bases remained unmatched. CDR3 length: 14 residues. CDR3: CASSLQGAVQPQHF. The CDR3 DNA follows: TGTGCCAGCAGTTTACAGGGGGCCGTTCAGCCCCAGCATTTT.

The chain is built from TRBV9 and TRBJ1-2; D uncertain. Germline V CDR1 and CDR2: SGDLS, YYNGEE. The V gene lost 7 bases and the J gene lost 4 bases, with 17 bases spanning the gap. There are 14 residues in the CDR3. CDR3 sequence (DNA): TGTGCCAGCGGAAGTCTTCTTGGACCCTATGGCTACACCTTC. Protein sequence: CASGSLLGPYGYTF.

The rearrangement joins TRBV6-5 to TRBJ2-7, with D unresolved. The V end lost 5 bases, the J end lost 6 bases, and 14 bases lay between the germline ends. Germline loops: CDR1 MNHEY, CDR2 SVGAGI. CDR3 length equals 13 residues. The chain's CDR3 is CASSSGLLGEQYF. CDR3 bases: TGTGCCAGCAGTAGTGGGCTCTTAGGCGAGCAGTACTTC.

The rearrangement links TRBV7-3 to TRBJ2-3, with TRBD2 matching over 7 bases. This CDR3 contains 14 residues. V shed 5 bases, J shed 4 bases, and the junction held 6 bases outside the gene matches. Germline V gene data show CDR1 as SGHTA and CDR2 as FQGTGA. The CDR3: CASSGRAGADTQYF. The CDR3 coding sequence is TGTGCCAGCAGCGGGCGGGCGGGAGCAGATACGCAGTATTTT.

The chain recombines TRBV13 with TRBJ1-1; a weak D match, TRBD1 (6 bases). The V end lost 4 bases, the J end lost 0 bases, and 15 bases lay between the germline ends. The CDR3 contains 16 residues. Germline assignment: CDR1 PRHDT and CDR2 FYEKMQ (reference sequence). CDR3 protein: CASSSPGRGMNTEAFF. CDR3 coding DNA: TGTGCCAGCAGCTCCCCCGGGAGGGGGATGAACACTGAAGCTTTCTTT.

The genes are TRBV7-2 and TRBJ2-1; 9 positions match TRBD1. With V trimmed by 5 bases and J by 8 bases, 16 bases remained unmatched. This CDR3 comprises 17 residues. Germline assignment: CDR1 SGHTA and CDR2 FQGNSA. The CDR3 loop reads CASSANPGTGSLDEQFF. For the CDR3, the DNA is TGTGCCAGCAGCGCGAATCCCGGGACAGGGTCCCTAGATGAGCAGTTCTTC.

DNA for the CDR3: TGTGCCAGCAGGGGACTAGCGGGAGGCACCGGGGAGCTGTTTTTT. It specifies CASRGLAGGTGELFF. V and J are TRBV6-5 and TRBJ2-2, with TRBD2 identical over 15 bases. The CDR3 is 15 amino acids. Germline-derived CDR1 and CDR2 are MNHEY and SVGAGI. V shed 6 bases and J 4 bases; nucleotides not matched to a gene: 0.

The rearrangement links TRBV11-3 to TRBJ2-5; 7 bases are a match to TRBD1. This CDR3 region has 14 residues. Per the germline V gene, CDR1 is SGHNT and CDR2 is YENEEA. J lost 4 bases, V lost 5 bases, and 7 bases had no gene match. The CDR3, as DNA: TGTGCCAGCAGCGTGAGCAGGGGGTCAGAGACCCAGTACTTC. It encodes CASSVSRGSETQYF.

There are a few counts of this clone. The junction shows a germline mismatch at one end, possibly a read error. The chain joins TRBV6-4 to TRBJ2-1, with TRBD2 matching 16 bases. This CDR3 is 12 amino acids long. Germline CDR1 is MRHNA and CDR2 is SNTAGT. The CDR3, as DNA: TGTGCCAGTCCGGGACTAGCGGGAGGGCCTCTCTTC. It codes for CASPGLAGGPLF.

This clone was counted a few times. This chain uses TRBV23-1 with TRBJ1-1; D not resolved. TRBV23-1 is assigned to the ORF class and has an uncertain function. The CDR3 contains 15 residues. Trimming took off 1 base at V and 1 base at J, with 10 bases between the two ends. In nucleotides, the CDR3 is TGCGCCAGCAGTCAATTGAGACTTCCGAACACTGAAGCTTTCTTT. Residues: CASSQLRLPNTEAFF.

The genes are TRBV4-1 and TRBJ1-5; 7 bases match TRBD1. V lost 1 base and J lost 7; bases outside the gene matches: 13. The germline V gene has CDR1 MGHRA and CDR2 YSYEKL. This CDR3 region has 17 residues. The CDR3 protein is CASSQGAQGGAKQPQHF. As DNA, the CDR3 is TGCGCCAGCAGCCAAGGGGCCCAGGGGGGCGCGAAGCAGCCCCAGCATTTT.